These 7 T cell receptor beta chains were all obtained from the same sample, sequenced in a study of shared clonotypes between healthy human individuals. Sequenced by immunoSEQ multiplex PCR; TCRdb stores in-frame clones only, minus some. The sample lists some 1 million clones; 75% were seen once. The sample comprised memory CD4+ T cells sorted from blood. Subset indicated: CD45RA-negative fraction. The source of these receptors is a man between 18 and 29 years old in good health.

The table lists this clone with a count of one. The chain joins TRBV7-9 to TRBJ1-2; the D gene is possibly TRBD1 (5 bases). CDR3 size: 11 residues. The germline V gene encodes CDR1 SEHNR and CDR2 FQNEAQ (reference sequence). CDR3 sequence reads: CVAGSNYGYTF. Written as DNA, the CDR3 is TGTGTGGCAGGGTCTAACTATGGCTACACCTTC.

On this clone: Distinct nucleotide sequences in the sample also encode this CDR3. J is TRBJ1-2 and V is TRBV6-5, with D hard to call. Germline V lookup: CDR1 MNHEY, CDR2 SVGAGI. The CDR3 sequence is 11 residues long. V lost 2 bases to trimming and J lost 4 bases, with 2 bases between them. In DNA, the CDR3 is TGTGCCAGCAGTTACGGCTATGGCTACACCTTC. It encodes CASSYGYGYTF.

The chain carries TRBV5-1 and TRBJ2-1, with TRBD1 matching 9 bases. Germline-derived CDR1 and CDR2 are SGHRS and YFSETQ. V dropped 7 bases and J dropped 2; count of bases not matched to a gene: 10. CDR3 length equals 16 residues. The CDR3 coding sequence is TGCGCCAGCCGAGGTCTGACAGGGGGACCCTACAATGAGCAGTTCTTC. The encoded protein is CASRGLTGGPYNEQFF.

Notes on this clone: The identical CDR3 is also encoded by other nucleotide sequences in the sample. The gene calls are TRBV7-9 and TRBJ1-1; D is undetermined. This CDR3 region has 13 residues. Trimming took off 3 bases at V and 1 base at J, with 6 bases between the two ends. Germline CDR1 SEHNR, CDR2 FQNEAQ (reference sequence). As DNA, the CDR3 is TGTGCCAGCAGCTTGGCGGGGAACACTGAAGCTTTCTTT. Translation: CASSLAGNTEAFF. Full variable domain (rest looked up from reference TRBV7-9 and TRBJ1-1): DTGVSQNPRHKITKRGQNVTFRCDPISEHNRLYWYRQTLGQGPEFLTYFQNEAQLEKSRLLSDRFSAERPKGSFSTLEIQRTEQGDSAMYLCASSLAGNTEAFFGQGTRLTVV.

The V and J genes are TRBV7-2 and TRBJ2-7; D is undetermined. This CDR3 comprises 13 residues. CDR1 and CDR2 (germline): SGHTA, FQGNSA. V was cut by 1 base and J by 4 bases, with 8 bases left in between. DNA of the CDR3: TGTGCCAGCAGCTTAGGAACCCGGTACGAGCAGTACTTC. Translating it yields CASSLGTRYEQYF.

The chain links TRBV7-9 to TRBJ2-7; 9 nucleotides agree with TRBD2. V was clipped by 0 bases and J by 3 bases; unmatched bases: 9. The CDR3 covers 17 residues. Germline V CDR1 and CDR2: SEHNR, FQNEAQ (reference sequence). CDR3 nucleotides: TGTGCCAGCAGCTTAGCGGAGATGGGGACTAGCTTCTACGAGCAGTACTTC. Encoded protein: CASSLAEMGTSFYEQYF.

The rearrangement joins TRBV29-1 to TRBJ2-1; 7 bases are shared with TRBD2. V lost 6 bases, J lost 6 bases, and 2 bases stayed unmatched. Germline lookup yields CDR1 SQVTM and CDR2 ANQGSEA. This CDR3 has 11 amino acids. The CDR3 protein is CSVGRGNEQFF. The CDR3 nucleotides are TGCAGCGTGGGGAGGGGCAATGAGCAGTTCTTC.